This T cell receptor beta chain was identified during a study of glioma-infiltrating T cells. Whole-study results and caveats: Above-expected tissue-blood divergence occurred in all gliomas, most in low-grade ones. CDR3 overlap between tissue and blood was very small.

V lost 3 bases and J 5 bases, leaving 9 bases between the germline ends. Germline V gene lookup returns CDR1 DFQATT and CDR2 SNEGSKA (reference sequence). The CDR3 totals 12 residues. The iRepertoire nested amplicon-rescue multiplex PCR amplified TCR alpha and beta CDR3s from RNA. Tissue mRNA or PBMC total RNA, 100-400 ng, went into one-step reverse transcription and amplification. In TCRdb, the multiplex PCR reads were re-called with MiXCR into one record per CDR3 protein. This sample has about 93,000 distinct CDR3 sequences, with 40% found just once. Ten or more counts support this clonotype. Antigen specificity is unknown.

Sequenced material: glioma tissue, nonneoplastic brain tissue, or PBMCs (not recorded which). The sequence derives from a human donor with low-grade glioma or glioblastoma, undergoing nonglioma brain surgery, or in good health (not recorded which). This chain joins TRBV20-1 and TRBJ2-3; D possibly corresponds to TRBD1 (5 bases). CDR3 amino acids: CSASPGQDTQYF. CDR3 coding DNA: TGCAGTGCTAGTCCAGGACAAGATACGCAGTATTTT.